Sequencing of this T cell receptor beta chain was carried out in a study of OX40 agonist ivuxolimab in advanced cancers. In the study overall: Ivuxolimab, which is an agonistic anti-OX40 (CD134) antibody, was administered to the patients. Study conclusions and caveats: Among T cells, CD8+ cells averaged more expanded clones than CD4+ cells.

As to this clone: Its target is not known.

Profiled with immunoSEQ multiplex PCR; TCRdb holds only in-frame clones, not every one. The sample includes more than 30,000 clones, 79% of them seen just once. This TCR came from an adult with an advanced solid tumor such as melanoma, head and neck, liver or kidney cancer. The source material was CD4+ or CD8+ T cells sorted from blood, sampled in a trial of the OX40 agonist ivuxolimab.

CDR3 residues: CAWSDRRRGAGYGYTF. Written as DNA, the CDR3 is TGTGCCTGGAGTGATCGTAGGAGGGGGGCGGGCTATGGCTACACCTTC. The chain uses TRBV30 and TRBJ1-2; TRBD1 might be the D (6 bases). Trimming removed 1 base at V and 4 bases at J, with 19 bases between. The CDR3 sequence is 16 residues long. Germline-derived CDR1 and CDR2 are GTSNPN and SVGIG (reference sequence).